The subject of this entry is one TCR beta chain. Some clones are missing from TCRdb's copy, which holds only in-frame ones; the method was immunoSEQ multiplex PCR. The sample has thousands of clones, about 97% seen once. The record originates from a study of naive CD8 T cells in extremely preterm neonates. The CDR3 extends over 12 amino acids. Trimming cost V 4 bases and J 2 bases, with 5 bases left between them. Germline V gene lookup returns CDR1 SGHAT and CDR2 FQNNGV. Cord blood came from elective full-term cesareans at about 37-41 weeks without labor or membrane rupture. This receptor was identified in a newborn in good health. Sequencing input: naive CD8+ T cells from cord blood. This rearrangement joins TRBV11-2 to TRBJ1-1; D call uncertain. The CDR3 nucleotides are TGTGCCAGCAGCTCGACTAACACTGAAGCTTTCTTT. This codes for CASSSTNTEAFF.